This TCR beta chain was sequenced during a study of OX40 agonist ivuxolimab in advanced cancers. Overall study context: Every 2 weeks, patients got intravenous ivuxolimab at one of six dose levels (0.01-10 mg/kg).

The CDR3 extends over 15 amino acids. In germline, CDR1 is MNHEY, CDR2 SVGAGI. Trimming stripped 8 bases from V and 6 bases from J, with 20 bases between. TCRdb keeps only in-frame clones here, not all; method: immunoSEQ multiplex PCR. The profile shows more than 70,000 clones, roughly 90% of them singletons. This receptor was taken from an adult with an advanced solid tumor such as melanoma, head and neck, liver or kidney cancer. The source was CD4+ or CD8+ T cells sorted from blood, collected in a trial of the OX40 agonist ivuxolimab. This chain joins TRBV6-5 and TRBJ1-5; the D gene is possibly TRBD1 (5 bases). The CDR3 spells CASAWGEGIGQPQHF. DNA for the CDR3: TGTGCCAGCGCCTGGGGGGAAGGGATCGGTCAGCCCCAGCATTTT.